The rows below give T cell receptor beta chains drawn from one sample of a study of blood T cells in healthy people across ages. TCRdb analysed the 5' RACE reads with MiXCR anew, one entry per CDR3 protein. Among roughly 640,000 distinct CDR3 sequences listed, approximately 30% were seen once. Specimen: blood. These receptors were collected from a woman of 80 years or more in good health. Each CDR3 is given with its conserved first and last residue. D genes are given only for firm matches. Size tells how often a clone was seen (once, few, many) or the class of an expanded clone, and some rows leave it out.

clone size	D gene	V gene	J gene	CDR3 DNA	CDR3 protein
-	TRBD2	TRBV7-2	TRBJ2-3	TGTGCCAGCAGCTTAGGGGAGCGGGGGGGTTCGCAGTATTTT	CASSLGERGGSQYF
many	-	TRBV6-1	TRBJ2-6	TGTGCCAGCAGTGAAGCCAGGTTGGGGGCCAACGTCCTGACTTTC	CASSEARLGANVLTF
-	-	TRBV29-1	TRBJ2-2	TGCAGCGTTGAGAACCCAGGGCTGGCCGGGGAGCTGTTTTTT	CSVENPGLAGELFF
many	-	TRBV6-1	TRBJ1-6	TGTGCCAGCAGTGATACGGGGGCGGGTAATTCACCCCTCCACTTT	CASSDTGAGNSPLHF
-	-	TRBV4-1	TRBJ2-7	TGCGCCAGCAGCCAAGCCCTAACCTACGAGCAGTACTTC	CASSQALTYEQYF
-	-	TRBV15	TRBJ2-1	TGTGCCACCAGCAGAGATAGAGGAGGTGGGCCGATTGACAATGAGCAGTTCTTC	CATSRDRGGGPIDNEQFF
many	-	TRBV28	TRBJ2-7	TGTGCCAGCAGGGACGGGGGCCCTCGGTACGAGCAGTACTTC	CASRDGGPRYEQYF
many	-	TRBV20-1	TRBJ2-7	TGCAGTGCTAGAGATGCAGGGCCTCGCTCCTACGAGCAGTACTTC	CSARDAGPRSYEQYF
many	-	TRBV20-1	TRBJ2-5	TGCAGTGCAACGCCCGGGGCGGGTGAGACCCAGTACTTC	CSATPGAGETQYF
many	TRBD2	TRBV5-1	TRBJ2-1	TGCGCCAGCAGTATACGGCGGGGGGGCTCCTACAATGAGCAGTTCTTC	CASSIRRGGSYNEQFF
many	-	TRBV12-3/TRBV12-4	TRBJ1-1	TGTGCCAGCAGTTTCGGGGGTGGAAACACTGAAGCTTTCTTT	CASSFGGGNTEAFF
many	-	TRBV7-2	TRBJ2-5	TGTGCCAGCAGCCCGACTCCCGGGGTCGGGACCCAGTACTTC	CASSPTPGVGTQYF
many	-	TRBV5-6	TRBJ2-1	TGTGCCAGCAACATACAGGGCAGTGAGCAGTTCTTC	CASNIQGSEQFF
-	-	TRBV5-6	TRBJ1-4	TGTGCCAGCAGCTTGTCAGGGACCGCACGTGAAAAACGGTTTTTT	CASSLSGTAREKRFF
-	-	TRBV27	TRBJ2-3	TGTGCCAGCAGTCCGACGTGGGATACGCAGTATTTT	CASSPTWDTQYF
-	TRBD2	TRBV19	TRBJ2-2	TGTGCCAGTAGTAAAACCCGTAGCGGGTCCGGGGAGCTGTTTTTT	CASSKTRSGSGELFF
many	TRBD2	TRBV5-1	TRBJ2-7	TGCGCCAGCAACACCGGGACTACCGTCGCCGAGCAGTACTTC	CASNTGTTVAEQYF
many	TRBD1	TRBV10-3	TRBJ2-7	TGTGCCACCACAGGGGCCTACGAGCAGTACTTC	CATTGAYEQYF
-	-	TRBV7-3	TRBJ2-1	TGTGCCAGCAGCTTAACGTTTGGCGATGAGCAGTTCTTC	CASSLTFGDEQFF
-	-	TRBV20-1	TRBJ1-1	TGCAGTGCTAGAGTTGGAAGAGGGCCGACTTTATTGAACACTGAAGCTTTCTTT	CSARVGRGPTLLNTEAFF
many	-	TRBV12-3/TRBV12-4	TRBJ2-7	TGTGCCAGCAGTTTAGCAGGGGTCACCTACGAGCAGTACTTC	CASSLAGVTYEQYF
many	TRBD1	TRBV7-3	TRBJ1-4	TGTGCCAGCTATCCAGACAGGGAATCTGAAAAACTGTTTTTT	CASYPDRESEKLFF
many	-	TRBV4-1	TRBJ2-7	TGCGCCAGCAGCCAAGATCTGGGGGCGGACTCCTACGAGCAGTACTTC	CASSQDLGADSYEQYF
few	TRBD1	TRBV9	TRBJ1-2	TGTGCCAGCAGCCCGCAGGGACAGGCCCCCTATGGCTACACCTTC	CASSPQGQAPYGYTF
many	-	TRBV25-1	TRBJ2-3	TGTGCCAGCAGTTCCTTACAGGGTGGGACAGATACGCAGTATTTT	CASSSLQGGTDTQYF
-	-	TRBV20-1	TRBJ1-2	TGCAGTGCTATAGGGCAAGAAGCCAGCTACACCTTC	CSAIGQEASYTF
-	-	TRBV18	TRBJ1-5	TGTGCCAGCTCCCCCATTTCATTGGTAGATCAGCCCCAGCATTTT	CASSPISLVDQPQHF